The source of this T cell receptor beta chain is a study of blood T cell repertoires in COVID-19. Overall study context: Sample material is recorded as cDNA or gDNA derived from T cells, B-cell-depleted T cells, or PBMCs.

Germline V gene lookup returns CDR1 MNHEY and CDR2 SMNVEV (reference sequence). V lost 7 bases and J 3 bases, leaving 14 bases between the germline ends. The CDR3 length is 14 residues. Profiling relied on immunoSEQ multiplex PCR, and the TCRdb table lists in-frame clones only, not all of them. This sample carries about 250,000 clones, 84% of them seen once, and the ten largest clones take less than 5.5%. The source material was peripheral blood. The receptor's source is a man between 45 and 60 years old with active or convalescent COVID-19. The V call is TRBV27, the J call TRBJ2-3; weak D call: TRBD1 (7 bases). This chain's CDR3 is CASTDREATDTQYF. The CDR3 region has the DNA TGTGCCAGCACCGACAGGGAGGCGACAGATACGCAGTATTTT.